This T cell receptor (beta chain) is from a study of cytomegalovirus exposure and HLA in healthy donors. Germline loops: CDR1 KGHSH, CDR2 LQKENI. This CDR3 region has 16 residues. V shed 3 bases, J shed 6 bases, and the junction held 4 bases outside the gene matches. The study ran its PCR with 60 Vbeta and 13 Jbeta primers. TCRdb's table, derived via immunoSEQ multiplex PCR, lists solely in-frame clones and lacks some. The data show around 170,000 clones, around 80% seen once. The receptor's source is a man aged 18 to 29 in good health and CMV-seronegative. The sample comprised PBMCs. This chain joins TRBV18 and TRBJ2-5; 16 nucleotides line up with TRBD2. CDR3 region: CASSPGLAGGPQTQYF. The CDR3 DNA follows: TGTGCCAGCTCACCGGGACTAGCGGGAGGGCCGCAGACCCAGTACTTC.